Described below is a single T cell receptor beta chain sequence and its context. Produced via immunoSEQ multiplex PCR; TCRdb's table is partial and in-frame only. The sample includes hundreds of thousands of clones, 88% of them seen just once. The data were obtained in a study of blood T cell repertoires in COVID-19. There are 15 residues in the CDR3. Germline loops: CDR1 KGHSH, CDR2 LQKENI. Deletions cut 1 base from V and 2 bases from J, with 11 bases between. V and J are TRBV18 and TRBJ2-5; D gene ambiguous. The receptor's source is a woman aged 25 to 39 who had recovered from COVID-19. The sequencing input was PBMCs or T cells enriched from blood (not recorded which). DNA of the CDR3: TGTGCCAGCTCACCACTCCACCCAGCGCAAGAGACCCAGTACTTC. It is translated as CASSPLHPAQETQYF.